These 18 T cell receptor beta chains share one sample of origin, sequenced in a study of early stage breast cancer tumors. Profiling relied on immunoSEQ multiplex PCR, and the TCRdb table lists in-frame clones only, not all of them. The data show about 72,000 clones, around four fifths seen once. The sequencing sample was made of blood. These receptors were obtained from a person in their sixties or seventies with breast cancer.

This clone was counted only a few times. The V gene is TRBV9, the J gene TRBJ1-1, with D maybe TRBD1 (5 bases). Germline V gene lookup returns CDR1 SGDLS and CDR2 YYNGEE. Trimming left V 2 bases short and J 1 base short, with 9 bases between. This CDR3 contains 14 residues. Here the CDR3 DNA reads TGTGCCAGCAGCGTGGGAAGGGGGAACACTGAAGCTTTCTTT. Translation: CASSVGRGNTEAFF.

This chain connects TRBV18 to TRBJ1-1; the D is unclear. CDR1 and CDR2 from the germline V gene are KGHSH and LQKENI. V lost 6 bases, J lost 3 bases, and 11 bases lay in between. CDR3 length: 13 amino acids. This CDR3 is CASSPGRDTEAFF. The CDR3 DNA reads TGTGCCAGCTCCCCGGGTAGGGACACTGAAGCTTTCTTT.

The chain links TRBV30 to TRBJ1-4, with D uncertain. Germline V gene data show CDR1 as GTSNPN and CDR2 as SVGIG (reference sequence). The CDR3 loop spans 13 amino acids. The V gene lost 2 bases and the J gene lost 3 bases, with 7 bases spanning the gap. The chain's CDR3 is CAWSYGPNEKLFF. The CDR3 coding sequence is TGTGCCTGGAGTTATGGGCCTAATGAAAAACTGTTTTTT.

A few counts support this clone. This chain joins TRBV4-2 and TRBJ2-7; TRBD1 is a possible D gene (5 bases). The V end was cut by 6 bases, the J end by 5 bases, with 20 bases between. The CDR3 consists of 15 residues. The germline gives CDR1 LGHNA, CDR2 YNFKEQ. CDR3 DNA: TGTGCCAGCAGACAAACGACAATGCAGGGCGACGAGCAGTACTTC. This codes for CASRQTTMQGDEQYF.

The rearrangement links TRBV7-8 to TRBJ2-4, with 11 positions matching TRBD2. The CDR3 runs to 18 residues. V was pared by 6 bases and J by 7 bases, with 17 bases of the junction left unmatched. Germline CDR1 SGHVS, CDR2 FQNEAQ. CDR3 nucleotide sequence: TGTGCCAGCAGTTTGCGAATCCCGACTAGCGGGATAGGGAACATTCAGTACTTC. Translating it yields CASSLRIPTSGIGNIQYF.

The chain has TRBV28 and TRBJ1-1, with D unclear. The CDR3 sequence is 16 residues long. The V gene's germline CDR1 is MDHEN and CDR2 SYDVKM. V lost 6 bases, J lost 0 bases, and 17 bases lay in between. CDR3 nucleotide sequence: TGTGCCAGCAGCATCAACGACCTACTAGTGAACACTGAAGCTTTCTTT. It encodes CASSINDLLVNTEAFF.

This sequence joins TRBV15 and TRBJ1-1; D is uncertain. CDR1 and CDR2 (germline): LNHNV, YYDKDF (reference sequence). The CDR3 length is 13 residues. The V end lost 0 bases, the J end lost 7 bases, and 9 bases lay between the germline ends. CDR3 protein: CATSRDGVGEAFF. The CDR3 DNA is TGTGCCACCAGCAGAGATGGGGTCGGTGAAGCTTTCTTT.

The chain combines TRBV10-1 with TRBJ1-4; no reliable D call. Germline V gene data show CDR1 as WNHNN and CDR2 as SYGVQD (reference sequence). V was clipped by 4 bases and J by 0 bases, with 6 bases between them. The CDR3 length is 14 residues. Written as DNA, the CDR3 is TGCGCCAGCAGTGGAGGTGCAACTAATGAAAAACTGTTTTTT. Translation gives CASSGGATNEKLFF.

J is TRBJ2-7 and V is TRBV10-3; the D gene is possibly TRBD2 (5 bases). The CDR3 runs 16 residues. Germline CDR1 is ENHRY and CDR2 is SYGVKD. Trimming took off 4 bases at V and 5 bases at J, with 21 bases between the two ends. The CDR3 sequence: CAISANSGIVGDEQYF. The CDR3 DNA sequence: TGTGCCATCAGTGCTAATTCCGGGATCGTAGGCGACGAGCAGTACTTC.

The J gene is TRBJ2-2, the V gene TRBV4-2, with 7 bases matching TRBD1. The ends lost 2 bases at V and 5 bases at J; junction bases unmatched: 11. This CDR3 has 17 residues. The V gene's germline CDR1 is LGHNA and CDR2 YNFKEQ. CDR3 region: CASSQPRTGRGTGELFF. Here the CDR3 DNA reads TGTGCCAGCAGCCAACCGAGGACAGGTCGAGGGACCGGGGAGCTGTTTTTT.

The chain couples TRBV7-9 to TRBJ2-5, with 9 bases aligning to TRBD2. The V segment lost 1 base and the J segment 5 bases; nucleotides outside the gene matches: 5. The CDR3 runs 15 residues. The V gene's germline CDR1 is SEHNR and CDR2 FQNEAQ (reference sequence). The CDR3 loop is CASSLVRAGGETQYF. The CDR3 DNA reads TGTGCCAGCAGCTTAGTCCGAGCGGGGGGTGAGACCCAGTACTTC.

The rearrangement joins TRBV29-1 to TRBJ2-3, with 15 bases matching TRBD2. The length of the CDR3 is 14 residues. V was pared by 8 bases and J by 6 bases, with 6 bases of the junction left unmatched. Germline V gene data show CDR1 as SQVTM and CDR2 as ANQGSEA. CDR3 in amino acids: CSILGLAGGDTQYF. DNA of the CDR3: TGCAGCATCCTTGGACTAGCGGGGGGGGATACGCAGTATTTT.

The rearrangement links TRBV6-5 to TRBJ1-6; D unresolved. The CDR3 has 12 residues. Germline V gene sequence: CDR1 MNHEY, CDR2 SVGAGI. V was cut by 8 bases and J by 10 bases, with 12 bases left in between. Here the CDR3 DNA reads TGTGCCAGCCAAACCTTACAGTCACCCCTCCACTTT. Protein sequence: CASQTLQSPLHF.

This chain connects TRBV4-3 to TRBJ2-1; D is unresolved. V lost 0 bases and J lost 6, with 12 bases in between. CDR1 and CDR2 from the germline V gene are LGHNA and YSLEER. The CDR3 extends over 15 amino acids. CDR3 loop: CASSQDGRPLNEQFF. CDR3 nucleotide sequence: TGCGCCAGCAGCCAAGATGGAAGGCCCCTCAATGAGCAGTTCTTC.

This rearrangement joins TRBV11-3 to TRBJ2-1; D unclear. Trimming stripped 3 bases from V and 10 bases from J, with 10 bases between. There are 12 residues in the CDR3. Germline values: CDR1 SGHNT, CDR2 YENEEA. In DNA, the CDR3 is TGTGCCAGCAGCTTGGGTCCCAGGGAGCAGTTCTTC. Amino acids: CASSLGPREQFF.

Details on this clone: A read error may produce the germline difference seen at one junction end. The rearrangement uses TRBV18 and TRBJ1-2; D is perhaps TRBD1 (5 bases). CDR1 KGHSH and CDR2 LQKENI come from the germline V gene. The CDR3 spans 16 residues. The CDR3 spells CASSPSVGEANYGYAF. The CDR3 DNA sequence: TGTGCCAGCTCACCATCGGTAGGGGAAGCTAACTATGGCTACGCCTTC.

V gene TRBV9 combines with J gene TRBJ2-1; D may be TRBD1 (5 bases). Trimming took 0 bases from V and 8 from J, leaving 15 bases between them. The CDR3 is 15 residues long. The V gene's germline CDR1 is SGDLS and CDR2 YYNGEE. The CDR3 DNA sequence: TGTGCCAGCAGCGTAGAACGGCCTCCAGGGCATGAGCAGTTCTTC. This gives the protein CASSVERPPGHEQFF.

This chain uses TRBV19 with TRBJ1-5; 9 nucleotides match TRBD1. The germline gives CDR1 LNHDA, CDR2 SQIVND (reference sequence). The CDR3 consists of 15 residues. Losses at the gene ends were 3 bases for V and 5 bases for J; bases not matched to a gene: 5. The CDR3 DNA is TGTGCCAGTAGTATCGGACAGGGGTTTGATCAGCCCCAGCATTTT. Amino acid sequence: CASSIGQGFDQPQHF.